The following is a TCR beta chain sequence with its context. TCRdb called the 5' RACE reads again in MiXCR, with one record for every CDR3 protein. The table has 350,000 to 450,000 distinct CDR3 sequences, over 15% seen once. The source of the sample is a study of T cells after yellow fever vaccination. Per germline, CDR1 MNHEY and CDR2 SVGAGI. The CDR3 length is 16 residues. V shed 7 bases and J 0 bases; nucleotides not matched to a gene: 10. The specimen comprised PBMCs, sampled before the yellow fever booster vaccination. This chain connects TRBV6-5 to TRBJ2-7; 9 nucleotides align to TRBD2. This receptor was taken from a young man who received the YFV17D yellow fever vaccine. The CDR3 nucleotides read TGTGCCAGCAAAACGCTGAGCGGGGGGACCTCCTACGAGCAGTACTTC. Translating it yields CASKTLSGGTSYEQYF.